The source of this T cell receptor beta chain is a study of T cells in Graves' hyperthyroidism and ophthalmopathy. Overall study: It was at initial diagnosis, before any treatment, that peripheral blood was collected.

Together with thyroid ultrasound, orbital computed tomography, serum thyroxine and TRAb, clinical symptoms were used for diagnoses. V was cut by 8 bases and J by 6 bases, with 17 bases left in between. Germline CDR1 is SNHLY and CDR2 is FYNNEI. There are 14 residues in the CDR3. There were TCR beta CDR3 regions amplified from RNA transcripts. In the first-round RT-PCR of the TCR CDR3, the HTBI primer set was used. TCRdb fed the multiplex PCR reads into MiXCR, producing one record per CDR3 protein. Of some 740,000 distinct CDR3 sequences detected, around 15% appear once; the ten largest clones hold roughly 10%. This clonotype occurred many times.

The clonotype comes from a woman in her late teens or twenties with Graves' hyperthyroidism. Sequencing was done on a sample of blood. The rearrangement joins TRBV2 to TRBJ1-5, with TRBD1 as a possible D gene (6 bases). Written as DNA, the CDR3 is TGTGCCAGCGCGGTGGGGGGGCGAGGTCAGCCCCAGCATTTT. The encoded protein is CASAVGGRGQPQHF.